These 26 T cell receptor beta chains came from one sample sequenced in a study of T-cell memory formation after mild COVID-19. Each CDR3 protein is one row after TCRdb ran MiXCR on the 5' RACE reads. The sample consists of 250,000 to 300,000 distinct CDR3 sequences, less than 20% of them appearing once. Sequenced sample: PBMCs or a T cell subset sorted from them (not recorded which). All receptors come from a man between 18 and 29 years old who had mild COVID-19 (a few samples of this study predate the infection). Cell type and time point are not known.

This clonotype was seen only a few times. The chain uses TRBV6-5 and TRBJ1-5; TRBD1 is a possible D gene (5 bases). Trimming removed 5 bases from V and 5 bases from J, with 22 bases in between. CDR1 MNHEY and CDR2 SVGAGI come from the germline V gene. The CDR3 is 17 amino acids. The CDR3 DNA follows: TGTGCCAGCAGTGCCACGCAATGGGCCGTCAGGGATCAGCCCCAGCATTTT. Translating gives CASSATQWAVRDQPQHF.

This clonotype was seen only a few times. The rearrangement joins TRBV6-5 to TRBJ2-5, with unresolved D. CDR1 and CDR2 from the germline V gene are MNHEY and SVGAGI. The CDR3 has 14 residues. Trimming took 2 bases from V and 1 from J, leaving 8 bases between them. The CDR3 region is CASSYGFGQETQYF. CDR3 DNA: TGTGCCAGCAGTTACGGATTTGGCCAAGAGACCCAGTACTTC.

V is TRBV7-8 and J is TRBJ1-2; D perhaps matches TRBD1 (6 bases). The germline V gene encodes CDR1 SGHVS and CDR2 FQNEAQ. The V and J ends lost 1 base and 3 bases respectively, with 12 bases between them. The CDR3 length is 15 residues. The CDR3: CASSLGETGHYGYTF. As DNA, the CDR3 is TGTGCCAGCAGCTTAGGTGAGACAGGACACTATGGCTACACCTTC.

The genes are TRBV25-1 and TRBJ2-3, with 9 bases lining up with TRBD2. The CDR3 sequence is 16 residues long. CDR1 and CDR2 (germline): MGHDK, SYGVNS. The junction had 5 bases not matched to a gene; V was cut back by 3 bases and J by 1 base. The chain's CDR3 is CASSDRPSGGTDTQYF. The CDR3 bases are TGTGCCAGCAGTGACCGTCCTAGCGGGGGCACAGATACGCAGTATTTT. Full variable domain (remainder filled in from reference TRBV25-1 and TRBJ2-3): EADIYQTPRYLVIGTGKKITLECSQTMGHDKMYWYQQDPGMELHLIHYSYGVNSTEKGDLSSESTVSRIRTEHFPLTLESARPSHTSQYLCASSDRPSGGTDTQYFGPGTRLTVL.

This clonotype showed up just a few times. This chain uses TRBV6-5 with TRBJ1-6; D is uncertain. Trimming stripped 5 bases from V and 5 bases from J, with 7 bases between. CDR3 length equals 13 residues. The germline V gene has CDR1 MNHEY and CDR2 SVGAGI. As DNA, the CDR3 is TGTGCCAGCAGTCGGACGGATAATTCACCCCTCCACTTT. It codes for CASSRTDNSPLHF.

This clonotype came up many times. J is TRBJ2-2 and V is TRBV27; D is possibly TRBD2 (7 bases). V was cut by 2 bases and J by 4 bases, with 14 bases left in between. Germline V gene data show CDR1 as MNHEY and CDR2 as SMNVEV (reference sequence). The length of the CDR3 is 16 residues. The CDR3 loop reads CASSLRGGASTGELFF. In nucleotides, the CDR3 is TGTGCCAGCAGTTTAAGGGGGGGAGCGAGCACCGGGGAGCTGTTTTTT.

This clonotype was counted a few times. This chain uses TRBV9 with TRBJ1-2, with 9 positions matching TRBD1. Germline V gene lookup returns CDR1 SGDLS and CDR2 YYNGEE. The CDR3 is 19 amino acids. The J segment lost 3 bases and the V segment lost 0 bases, leaving 15 bases of the junction unmatched. The CDR3 protein is CASSVGRSYRGRGDYGYTF. CDR3 sequence (DNA): TGTGCCAGCAGCGTAGGTAGATCCTACAGGGGGCGCGGCGACTATGGCTACACCTTC.

The J gene is TRBJ2-5, the V gene TRBV20-1; D remains unclear. The CDR3 is 14 residues long. Trimming removed 3 bases at V and 4 bases at J, with 15 bases between. The V gene's germline CDR1 is DFQATT and CDR2 SNEGSKA (reference sequence). For the CDR3, the DNA is TGCAGTGCTAGTCCCGGAATGGGTCGAGAGACCCAGTACTTC. Encoded protein: CSASPGMGRETQYF.

The rearrangement uses TRBV10-3 and TRBJ2-7; D is perhaps TRBD1 (5 bases). This CDR3 has 14 amino acids. V was pared by 0 bases and J by 5 bases, with 11 bases between. The germline V gene has CDR1 ENHRY and CDR2 SYGVKD. The CDR3 coding sequence is TGTGCCATCAGTGAGTCCAGGGTGTCCCACGAGCAGTACTTC. Protein product: CAISESRVSHEQYF.

The table lists this clonotype with a few counts. This rearrangement joins TRBV27 to TRBJ2-3; no clear D. This CDR3 is built from 12 residues. V lost 4 bases, J lost 13 bases, and 15 bases lay in between. Germline loops: CDR1 MNHEY, CDR2 SMNVEV (reference sequence). CDR3 loop: CASSSSQISEYF. CDR3 sequence (DNA): TGTGCCAGCAGTTCCTCTCAGATTTCGGAGTATTTT.

This clonotype was seen repeatedly, ten times or more. The V call is TRBV2, the J call TRBJ2-7; 10 bases match TRBD2. Germline V gene data show CDR1 as SNHLY and CDR2 as FYNNEI. This CDR3 contains 15 residues. Germline trimming cut 1 base from V and 6 bases from J; bases unmatched to any gene: 6. The CDR3: CASSEDPAGGREQYF. The DNA of the CDR3 is TGTGCCAGCAGTGAAGACCCAGCGGGGGGGCGCGAGCAGTACTTC.

Only a few counts were recorded for this clonotype. The gene calls are TRBV20-1 and TRBJ2-1; 7 bases align to TRBD2. Trimming at V came to 0 bases and at J to 0 bases, leaving 5 bases not matched to a gene. The germline CDR1 and CDR2 sequences are DFQATT and SNEGSKA (reference sequence). The CDR3 is 16 amino acids. The DNA for the CDR3 is TGCAGTGCTAGAGATCGGGGGGACTTCTCCTACAATGAGCAGTTCTTC. This encodes CSARDRGDFSYNEQFF.

This clonotype was seen a handful of times. This chain uses TRBV4-1 with TRBJ1-1; D gene uncertain. The germline V gene encodes CDR1 MGHRA and CDR2 YSYEKL. The germline V and J ends were trimmed by 4 bases and 0 bases, with 15 bases remaining between them. The CDR3 loop spans 16 amino acids. As DNA, the CDR3 is TGCGCCAGCAGCCGCGGAGGCCGGGAGATGAACACTGAAGCTTTCTTT. Protein sequence: CASSRGGREMNTEAFF.

The CDR3 loop reads CASSLNIDSPLHF. DNA of the CDR3: TGTGCCAGCAGCCTGAACATAGATTCACCCCTCCACTTT. The chain employs TRBV14 and TRBJ1-6, with D uncertain. Germline V gene lookup returns CDR1 SGHDN and CDR2 FVKESK. The CDR3 loop spans 13 amino acids. V shed 4 bases and J shed 8 bases, with 9 bases lying between them.

This chain uses TRBV7-2 with TRBJ2-5; D remains unclear. Looked up from germline, CDR1 is SGHTA and CDR2 is FQGNSA. The V gene lost 5 bases and the J gene lost 5 bases, with 27 bases spanning the gap. The CDR3 has 18 amino acids. The CDR3, as DNA: TGTGCCAGCAGCCGAAAGCCGCCGGTTGTGGGTGTCGGGGAGACCCAGTACTTC. Translating it yields CASSRKPPVVGVGETQYF.

The chain uses TRBV6-5 and TRBJ1-3; no reliable D call. This CDR3 region has 15 residues. The germline gives CDR1 MNHEY, CDR2 SVGAGI. With 5 bases removed from V and 0 bases from J, the gap between germline ends came to 11 bases. CDR3 sequence: CASSRVVASGNTIYF. CDR3 DNA: TGTGCCAGCAGTCGGGTCGTAGCCTCTGGAAACACCATATATTTT.

This clonotype occurred many times. V is TRBV7-9 and J is TRBJ1-5; a weak D match, TRBD1 (6 bases). There are 13 residues in the CDR3. Germline assignment: CDR1 SEHNR and CDR2 FQNEAQ (reference sequence). The V end lost 3 bases, the J end lost 7 bases, and 10 bases lay between the germline ends. The CDR3 DNA sequence: TGTGCCAGCAGCTTGGGGGGGCGGCAGCCCCAGCATTTT. Its translation: CASSLGGRQPQHF. The full variable domain, completed using reference TRBV7-9 and TRBJ1-5, is DTGVSQNPRHKITKRGQNVTFRCDPISEHNRLYWYRQTLGQGPEFLTYFQNEAQLEKSRLLSDRFSAERPKGSFSTLEIQRTEQGDSAMYLCASSLGGRQPQHFGDGTRLSIL.

This clonotype was observed a few times. This chain joins TRBV12-3 or TRBV12-4 and TRBJ1-2; 11 positions agree with TRBD1. V gave up 5 bases and J gave up 8 bases; unmatched junction bases: 16. The CDR3 loop spans 17 amino acids. The CDR3 loop is CASSLPGQGVFGRGYTF. CDR3 nucleotides: TGTGCCAGCAGTCTTCCGGGACAGGGGGTTTTCGGACGCGGCTACACCTTC.

This clonotype appeared a few times. The chain joins TRBV4-3 to TRBJ1-2; D remains unclear. V shed 0 bases and J shed 4 bases, with 12 bases lying between them. CDR1 and CDR2 from the germline V gene are LGHNA and YSLEER. This CDR3 comprises 15 residues. CDR3 loop: CASSQDADGGYGYTF. The CDR3 DNA sequence: TGCGCCAGCAGCCAAGATGCCGACGGAGGCTATGGCTACACCTTC.

This clonotype came up a few times. The chain combines TRBV19 with TRBJ1-5; maybe TRBD1 (5 bases). The CDR3 loop spans 16 amino acids. V shed 7 bases and J shed 6 bases, with 22 bases lying between them. Germline CDR1 and CDR2: LNHDA and SQIVND (reference sequence). The CDR3 nucleotides are TGTGCCAGTACCCAAGGACTGGGCAGGGTCGGTCAGCCCCAGCATTTT. Protein product: CASTQGLGRVGQPQHF. Full variable domain (missing parts from reference TRBV19 and TRBJ1-5): DGGITQSPKYLFRKEGQNVTLSCEQNLNHDAMYWYRQDPGQGLRLIYYSQIVNDFQKGDIAEGYSVSREKKESFPLTVTSAQKNPTAFYLCASTQGLGRVGQPQHFGDGTRLSIL.

This sequence joins TRBV9 and TRBJ2-2; D is ambiguous. V shed 3 bases and J shed 0 bases, with 18 bases lying between them. The CDR3 covers 18 residues. Germline V gene lookup returns CDR1 SGDLS and CDR2 YYNGEE. In DNA, the CDR3 is TGTGCCAGCAGCGCCTCCCTCAGCTCGATGGCGAACACCGGGGAGCTGTTTTTT. Translation gives CASSASLSSMANTGELFF.

This clonotype has a handful of counts. The rearrangement uses TRBV29-1 and TRBJ2-3; 8 positions agree with TRBD2. Germline trimming cut 1 base from V and 0 bases from J; bases unmatched to any gene: 9. Germline-derived CDR1 and CDR2 are SQVTM and ANQGSEA. The CDR3 has 17 residues. DNA of the CDR3: TGCAGCGTTGAAGTCTGGAGCGGGGGCCAAAGCACAGATACGCAGTATTTT. It codes for CSVEVWSGGQSTDTQYF.

The chain joins TRBV12-3 or TRBV12-4 to TRBJ2-2; 10 nucleotides line up with TRBD1. CDR3 length equals 15 residues. After removal of 6 bases from V and 5 bases from J, the junction contained 6 bases not matched to a gene. The CDR3 loop is CASSPRQGATGELFF. The DNA for the CDR3 is TGTGCCAGCAGCCCTCGACAGGGGGCGACCGGGGAGCTGTTTTTT.

The rearrangement joins TRBV29-1 to TRBJ2-3; D tentatively fits TRBD1 or TRBD2 (6 bases each). The V end was cut by 3 bases, the J end by 5 bases, with 12 bases between. Germline CDR1 is SQVTM and CDR2 is ANQGSEA. The CDR3 covers 13 residues. CDR3 region: CSVDWGARDTQYF. Written as DNA, the CDR3 is TGCAGCGTTGATTGGGGGGCGAGAGATACGCAGTATTTT.

This clonotype was counted only a few times. The chain carries TRBV6-2 or TRBV6-3 and TRBJ1-5; D gene unclear. Looked up from germline, CDR1 is MNHEY and CDR2 is SVGEGT. CDR3 length: 14 amino acids. Trimming cost V 5 bases and J 0 bases, with 8 bases left between them. CDR3 DNA sequence: TGTGCCAGCAGTCCTGTCACTAGCAATCAGCCCCAGCATTTT. Encoded protein: CASSPVTSNQPQHF.

The chain couples TRBV9 to TRBJ2-2, with 8 bases matching TRBD1. In germline, CDR1 is SGDLS, CDR2 YYNGEE. Trimming cost V 3 bases and J 6 bases; bases outside gene matches: 10. The CDR3 is 16 residues long. The CDR3 nucleotides read TGTGCCAGCAGCGATTGGGACAGGTTATTCGCCGGGGAGCTGTTTTTT. It translates to CASSDWDRLFAGELFF.